The entry below describes one T cell receptor beta chain. This sample was taken from a study of T cell responses to AZD1222 COVID-19 vaccine. Measured with immunoSEQ multiplex PCR; TCRdb has only the in-frame clones, and not every one. The data show about 170,000 clones, 90% to 95% seen once. CDR1 and CDR2 (germline): SGHAT, FQNNGV. The V and J ends lost 2 bases and 3 bases respectively, with 14 bases between them. The CDR3 consists of 16 residues. This sequence joins TRBV11-2 and TRBJ2-1; D is unclear. The clonotype originates from an adult in good health. The source was peripheral blood, collected on day 0 of AZD1222 vaccination. CDR3 amino acids: CASSLSDQKLYNEQFF. The CDR3 DNA reads as TGTGCCAGCAGCTTATCCGACCAAAAACTCTACAATGAGCAGTTCTTC.